This TCR beta chain emerged from a study of CD8 T cells in ankylosing spondylitis (dated by TCRdb to between 2016 and 2019). For context, the study as a whole: The study set out to find disease-linked TCR variants by profiling T cell receptor beta repertoires in ankylosing spondylitis patients and healthy donors. Peripheral blood was sampled, and synovial fluid was additionally collected from ankylosing spondylitis patients. The full study cohort was made up of about two dozen ankylosing spondylitis patients and fewer than 120 healthy donors. Beyond this particular receptor, the publication reports: Some TCR beta motif variants had previously been reported in synovial fluid and blood of reactive arthritis patients, which suggested common disease-initiation mechanisms. The disease-linked clones were reported to be significantly enriched in matched synovial fluid samples from ankylosing spondylitis patients. In peripheral blood, the disease-linked clones were found at relatively low frequencies and had a CD8+ phenotype. A TCR beta motif made up of several highly homologous amino acid variants appeared to be characteristic of blood from ankylosing spondylitis patients.

There are 18 amino acids in the CDR3, from cysteine to phenylalanine inclusive. The read is trimmed to its CDR3 DNA, 54 bases read in frame from base 1. Reading the germline V gene gives CDR1 SNHLY and CDR2 FYNNEI. Trimming at the junction amounts to 8 bases on V and 0 bases on J, and the germline ends lie 20 bases apart. Data came from an Illumina HiSeq 2500. Quantitative 5'-RACE with molecular barcodes was the method used to prepare the TCR beta libraries. As for how the authors treated the data: A new computational method based on a probabilistic model of VDJ rearrangement was used to identify disease-linked TCR variants. TCRdb reprocessing: public reads trimmed at Q25 with fastp, clones called with MiXCR, in-frame beta chains kept. Every distinct CDR3 protein forms one entry, paired with its most common genes and DNA. It is TCRdb's table, rather than the study itself, that gives the V and J calls and clone size. The sample has 270,000 or so distinct CDR3 sequences on record, 18% of them singletons. The ten largest make up 25% to 40% of the sample.

As concerns this clonotype: Its antigen remains unidentified. Base quality data are lacking; no much larger clone is found one base away.

This receptor chain uses TRBV2 and TRBJ1-6, with no confident D gene call. This TCR derives from a male donor with ankylosing spondylitis or in good health (not recorded which). Material: blood, either unsorted or a sorted T cell fraction (not recorded which). The DNA sequence is TGTGCCAGCTTCTGGTTTTCGAACACGAGCTCCTATAATTCACCCCTCCACTTT. This yields the protein CASFWFSNTSSYNSPLHF.